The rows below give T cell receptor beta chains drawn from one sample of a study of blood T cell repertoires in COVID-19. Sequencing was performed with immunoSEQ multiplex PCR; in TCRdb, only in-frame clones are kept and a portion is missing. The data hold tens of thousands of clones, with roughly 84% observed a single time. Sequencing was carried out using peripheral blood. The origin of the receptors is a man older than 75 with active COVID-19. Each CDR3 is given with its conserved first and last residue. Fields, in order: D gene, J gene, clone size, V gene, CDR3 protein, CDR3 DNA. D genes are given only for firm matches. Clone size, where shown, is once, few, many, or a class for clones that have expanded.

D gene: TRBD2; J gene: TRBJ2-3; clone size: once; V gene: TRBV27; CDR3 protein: CASSYHGLAGGTDTQYF; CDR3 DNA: TGTGCCAGCAGTTATCATGGACTAGCGGGAGGCACAGATACGCAGTATTTT
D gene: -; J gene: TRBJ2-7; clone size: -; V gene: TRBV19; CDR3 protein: CASSRPTQGVYEQYF; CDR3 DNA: TGTGCCAGTAGTAGACCGACTCAGGGTGTATACGAGCAGTACTTC
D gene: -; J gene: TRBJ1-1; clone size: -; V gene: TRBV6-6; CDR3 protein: CASSYAERNTEAFF; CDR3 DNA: TGTGCCAGCAGTTACGCGGAAAGGAACACTGAAGCTTTCTTT
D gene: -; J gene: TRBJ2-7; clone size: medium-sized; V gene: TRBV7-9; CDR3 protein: CASSLSGHYEQYF; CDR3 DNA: TGTGCCAGCAGCTTATCAGGACACTACGAGCAGTACTTC
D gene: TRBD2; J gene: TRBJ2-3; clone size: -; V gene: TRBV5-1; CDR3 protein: CASSLGTSGSPDTQYF; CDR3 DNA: TGCGCCAGCAGCTTGGGCACTAGCGGGAGTCCAGATACGCAGTATTTT
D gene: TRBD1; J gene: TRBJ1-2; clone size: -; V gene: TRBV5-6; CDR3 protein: CASSWDREGYGYTF; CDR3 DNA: TGTGCCAGCAGCTGGGACAGGGAAGGCTATGGCTACACCTTC
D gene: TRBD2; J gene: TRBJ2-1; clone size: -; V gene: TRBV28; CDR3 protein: CASSFPITSADYNEQFF; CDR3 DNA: TGTGCCAGCAGTTTCCCTATTACTAGCGCGGACTACAATGAGCAGTTCTTC
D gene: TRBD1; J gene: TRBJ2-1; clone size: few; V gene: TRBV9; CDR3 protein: CASSVTPGQDSNEQFF; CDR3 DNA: TGTGCCAGCAGCGTAACACCGGGACAGGATAGCAATGAGCAGTTCTTC
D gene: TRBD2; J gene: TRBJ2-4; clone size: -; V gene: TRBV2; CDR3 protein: CASNPGLAGGAKNIQYF; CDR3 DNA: TGTGCCAGCAATCCGGGACTAGCAGGGGGGGCCAAAAACATTCAGTACTTC
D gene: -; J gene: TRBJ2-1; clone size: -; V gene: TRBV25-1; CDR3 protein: CASSEFGGDYYNEQFF; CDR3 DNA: TGTGCCAGCAGTGAATTCGGGGGTGATTACTACAATGAGCAGTTCTTC
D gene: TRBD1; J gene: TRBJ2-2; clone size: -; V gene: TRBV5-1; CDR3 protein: CASGRTGRTGELFF; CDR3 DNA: TGCGCCAGCGGAAGGACAGGGAGAACCGGGGAGCTGTTTTTT
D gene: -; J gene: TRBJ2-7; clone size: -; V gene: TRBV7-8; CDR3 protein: CASSLTRDEQYF; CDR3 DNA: TGTGCCAGCAGCTTAACGAGGGACGAGCAGTACTTC
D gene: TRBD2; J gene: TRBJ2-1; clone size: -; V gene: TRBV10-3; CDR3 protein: CAISVNAGGLRENEQFF; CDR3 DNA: TGTGCCATCAGTGTTAACGCGGGAGGGCTCAGGGAGAATGAGCAGTTCTTC
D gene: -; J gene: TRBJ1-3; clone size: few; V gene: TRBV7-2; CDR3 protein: CASSLFRDTIYF; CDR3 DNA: TGTGCCAGCAGCTTATTTCGCGACACCATATATTTT
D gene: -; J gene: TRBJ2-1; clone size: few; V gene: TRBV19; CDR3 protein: CASSDGSSYNEQFF; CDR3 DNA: TGTGCCAGTAGTGACGGGAGCTCCTACAATGAGCAGTTCTTC
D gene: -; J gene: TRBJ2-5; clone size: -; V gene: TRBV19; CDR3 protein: CASSITGGAETQYF; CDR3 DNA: TGTGCCAGTAGTATTACAGGGGGGGCAGAGACCCAGTACTTC
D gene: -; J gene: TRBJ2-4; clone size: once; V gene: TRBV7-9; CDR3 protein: CASSLENLDSRHF; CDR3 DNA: TGTGCCAGCAGCTTAGAAAATCTAGACTCTAGGCACTTC
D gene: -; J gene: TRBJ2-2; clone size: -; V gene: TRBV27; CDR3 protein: CASRSTGFSSDTGELFF; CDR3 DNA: TGTGCCAGCAGGTCGACGGGTTTTTCGTCTGACACCGGGGAGCTGTTTTTT
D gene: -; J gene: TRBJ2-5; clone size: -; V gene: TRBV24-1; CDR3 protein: CATSDSTGPETQYF; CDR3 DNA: TGTGCCACCAGTGATTCAACAGGGCCAGAGACCCAGTACTTC
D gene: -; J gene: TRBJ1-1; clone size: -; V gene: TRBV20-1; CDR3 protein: CSARGDWDTFF; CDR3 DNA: TGCAGTGCTAGGGGGGACTGGGATACTTTCTTT
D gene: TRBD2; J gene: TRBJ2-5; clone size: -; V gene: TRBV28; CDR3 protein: CASSWNLAGARETQYF; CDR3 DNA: TGTGCCAGCAGTTGGAACCTAGCGGGAGCCCGGGAGACCCAGTACTTC
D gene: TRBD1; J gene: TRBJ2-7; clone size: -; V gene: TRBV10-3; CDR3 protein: CAIRQTGGASYEQYF; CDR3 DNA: TGTGCCATCAGGCAGACAGGGGGCGCCTCCTACGAGCAGTACTTC
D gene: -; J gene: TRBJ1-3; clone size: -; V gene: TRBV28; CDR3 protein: CASSSLSRAGNTIYF; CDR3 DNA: TGTGCCAGCAGTTCACTCTCGCGGGCTGGAAACACCATATATTTT
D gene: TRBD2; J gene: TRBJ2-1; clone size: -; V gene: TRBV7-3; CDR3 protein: CASSLMVVQRDYNEQFF; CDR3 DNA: TGTGCCAGCAGCTTAATGGTGGTCCAGCGGGATTACAATGAGCAGTTCTTC
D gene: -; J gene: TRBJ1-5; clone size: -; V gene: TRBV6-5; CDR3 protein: CASGQGRQPQHF; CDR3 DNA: TGTGCCAGCGGCCAGGGCAGGCAGCCCCAGCATTTT
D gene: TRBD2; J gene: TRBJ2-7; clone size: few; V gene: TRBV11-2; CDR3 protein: CASSLTGLAPRFPYEQYF; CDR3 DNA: TGTGCCAGCAGCTTAACCGGACTAGCGCCCCGCTTCCCCTACGAGCAGTACTTC
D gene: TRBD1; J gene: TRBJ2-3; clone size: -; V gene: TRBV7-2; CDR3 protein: CASSLVKTGEGTDTQYF; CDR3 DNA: TGTGCCAGCAGCTTAGTAAAGACAGGGGAGGGCACAGATACGCAGTATTTT
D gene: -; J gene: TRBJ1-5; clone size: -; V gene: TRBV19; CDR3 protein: CASSSGFRGPQHF; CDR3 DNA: TGTGCCAGTAGCTCGGGTTTTCGTGGGCCCCAGCATTTT
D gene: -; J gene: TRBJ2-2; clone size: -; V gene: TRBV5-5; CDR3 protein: CASSLAGGELFF; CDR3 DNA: TGTGCCAGCAGCTTGGCCGGCGGGGAGCTGTTTTTT
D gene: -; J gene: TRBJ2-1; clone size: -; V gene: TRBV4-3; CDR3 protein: CASSQDRNEQFF; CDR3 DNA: TGCGCCAGCAGCCAAGATCGTAATGAGCAGTTCTTC
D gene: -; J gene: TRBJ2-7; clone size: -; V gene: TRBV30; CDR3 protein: CAWSKGLGDYEQYF; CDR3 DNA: TGTGCCTGGAGTAAGGGACTCGGAGACTACGAGCAGTACTTC
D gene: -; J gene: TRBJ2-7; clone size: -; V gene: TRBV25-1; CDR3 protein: CASRRKTGGHEQYF; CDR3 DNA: TGTGCCAGCAGGAGAAAGACAGGCGGCCACGAGCAGTACTTC
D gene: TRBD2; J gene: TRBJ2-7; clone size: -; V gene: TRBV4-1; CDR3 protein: CASSRTGLAGGSYEQYF; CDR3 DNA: TGCGCCAGCAGCCGTACGGGACTAGCGGGAGGCTCCTACGAGCAGTACTTC
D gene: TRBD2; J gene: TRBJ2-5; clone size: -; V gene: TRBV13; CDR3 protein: CASSSWTSLPETQYF; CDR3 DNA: TGTGCCAGCAGCTCCTGGACTAGCCTGCCAGAGACCCAGTACTTC
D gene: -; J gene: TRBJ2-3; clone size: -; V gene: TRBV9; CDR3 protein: CASSALGPSTDTQYF; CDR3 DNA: TGTGCCAGCAGCGCCCTGGGGCCCTCCACAGATACGCAGTATTTT
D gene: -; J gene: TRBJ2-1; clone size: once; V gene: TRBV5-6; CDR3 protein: CASSFPGPYNEQFF; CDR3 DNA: TGTGCCAGCAGCTTCCCAGGGCCCTACAATGAGCAGTTCTTC
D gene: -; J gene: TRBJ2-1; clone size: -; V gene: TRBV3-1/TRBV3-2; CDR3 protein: CASSQVRVGEQFF; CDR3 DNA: TGTGCCAGCAGCCAAGTCCGGGTCGGGGAGCAGTTCTTC
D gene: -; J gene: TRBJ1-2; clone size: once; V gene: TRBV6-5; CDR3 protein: CASSPERTDYGYTF; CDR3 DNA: TGTGCCAGCAGTCCGGAGCGGACCGACTATGGCTACACCTTC
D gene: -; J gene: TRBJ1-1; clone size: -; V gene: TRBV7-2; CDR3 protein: CASSPGGAANTEAFF; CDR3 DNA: TGTGCCAGCAGCCCCGGGGGGGCGGCGAACACTGAAGCTTTCTTT
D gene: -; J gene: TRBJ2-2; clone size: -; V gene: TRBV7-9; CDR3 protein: CASSLSHNTGELFF; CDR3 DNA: TGTGCCAGCAGCTTATCCCATAACACCGGGGAGCTGTTTTTT
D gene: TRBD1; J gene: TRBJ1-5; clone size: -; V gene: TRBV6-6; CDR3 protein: CASSPTPPGGAFSNQPQHF; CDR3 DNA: TGTGCCAGCAGTCCCACTCCCCCAGGGGGCGCGTTTAGCAATCAGCCCCAGCATTTT
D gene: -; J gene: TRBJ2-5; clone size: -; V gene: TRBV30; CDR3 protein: CAWRGEGHQETQYF; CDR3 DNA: TGTGCCTGGAGGGGTGAGGGCCACCAAGAGACCCAGTACTTC
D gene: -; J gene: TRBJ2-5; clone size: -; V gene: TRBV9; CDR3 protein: CASSVAGRQETQYF; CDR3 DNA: TGTGCCAGCAGCGTAGCAGGGCGGCAAGAGACCCAGTACTTC
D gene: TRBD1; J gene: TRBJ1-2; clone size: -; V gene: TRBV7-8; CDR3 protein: CASSLEGTGLGYTF; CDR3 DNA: TGTGCCAGCAGCTTAGAGGGGACAGGGCTCGGCTACACCTTC
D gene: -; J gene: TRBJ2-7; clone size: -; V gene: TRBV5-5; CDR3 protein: CASSPNYEQYF; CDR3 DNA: TGTGCCAGCAGCCCTAATTACGAGCAGTACTTC
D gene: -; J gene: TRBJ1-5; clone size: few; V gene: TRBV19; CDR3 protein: CASNTGRGNQPQHF; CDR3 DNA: TGTGCCAGTAATACAGGGCGAGGCAATCAGCCCCAGCATTTT
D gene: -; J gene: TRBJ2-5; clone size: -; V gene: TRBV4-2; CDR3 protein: CASSHGGTSETQYF; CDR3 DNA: TGTGCCAGCAGCCATGGGGGGACTTCTGAGACCCAGTACTTC
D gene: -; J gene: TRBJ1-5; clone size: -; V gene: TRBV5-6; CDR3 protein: CASSLEGGQPQHF; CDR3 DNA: TGTGCCAGCAGCTTGGAAGGGGGACAGCCCCAGCATTTT
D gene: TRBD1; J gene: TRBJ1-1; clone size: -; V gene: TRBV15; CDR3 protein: CATSARSGGEAFF; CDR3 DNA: TGTGCCACCAGCGCTAGGTCAGGGGGTGAAGCTTTCTTT
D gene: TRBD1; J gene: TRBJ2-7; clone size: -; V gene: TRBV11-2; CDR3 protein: CASRRGPRGPSYEQYF; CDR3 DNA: TGTGCCAGCAGACGTGGACCCAGGGGGCCTTCCTACGAGCAGTACTTC
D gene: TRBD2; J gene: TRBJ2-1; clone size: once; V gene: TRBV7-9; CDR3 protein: CASSLAGLAGEGEQFF; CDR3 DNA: TGTGCCAGCAGCTTAGCGGGACTAGCGGGAGAAGGTGAGCAGTTCTTC
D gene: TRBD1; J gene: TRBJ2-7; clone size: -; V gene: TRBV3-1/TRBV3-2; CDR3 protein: CASSWDRTGEQYF; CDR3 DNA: TGTGCCAGCAGTTGGGACAGGACGGGAGAGCAGTACTTC
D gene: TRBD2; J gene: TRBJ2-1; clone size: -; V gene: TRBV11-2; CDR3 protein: CASSKDGLAGYNEQFF; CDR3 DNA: TGTGCCAGCAGCAAAGACGGACTAGCGGGATACAATGAGCAGTTCTTC